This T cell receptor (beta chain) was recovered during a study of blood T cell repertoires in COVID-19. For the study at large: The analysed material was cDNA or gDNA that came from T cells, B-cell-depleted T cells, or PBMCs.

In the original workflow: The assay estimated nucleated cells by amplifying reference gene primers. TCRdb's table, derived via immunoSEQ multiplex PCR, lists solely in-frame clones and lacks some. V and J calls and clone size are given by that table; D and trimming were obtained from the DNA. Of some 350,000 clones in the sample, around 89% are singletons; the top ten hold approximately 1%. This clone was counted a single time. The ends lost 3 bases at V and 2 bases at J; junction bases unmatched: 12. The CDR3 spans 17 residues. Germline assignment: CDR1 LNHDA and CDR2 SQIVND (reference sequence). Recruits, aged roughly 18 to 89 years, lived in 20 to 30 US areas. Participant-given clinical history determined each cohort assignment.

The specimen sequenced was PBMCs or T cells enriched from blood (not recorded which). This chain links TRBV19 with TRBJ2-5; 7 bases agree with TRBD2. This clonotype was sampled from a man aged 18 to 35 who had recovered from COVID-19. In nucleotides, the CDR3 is TGTGCCAGTAGTATCGGACTAGGAAGTGTGGGGCAAGAGACCCAGTACTTC. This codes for CASSIGLGSVGQETQYF. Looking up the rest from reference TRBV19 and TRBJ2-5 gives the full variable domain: DGGITQSPKYLFRKEGQNVTLSCEQNLNHDAMYWYRQDPGQGLRLIYYSQIVNDFQKGDIAEGYSVSREKKESFPLTVTSAQKNPTAFYLCASSIGLGSVGQETQYFGPGTRLLVL.